One sample yielded the 32 T cell receptor beta chains listed below, sequenced in a study of cytomegalovirus exposure and HLA in healthy donors. Vbeta (60) and Jbeta (13) primers were used in the PCR. The table came from immunoSEQ multiplex PCR; TCRdb's copy has only in-frame clones and leaves some out. The sample yields approximately 170,000 clones, 75% to 90% seen once. Sequences were obtained from PBMCs. Receptors originate from a boy aged 2 to 10 in good health and CMV-seronegative.

This chain connects TRBV6-1 to TRBJ1-2; maybe TRBD1 (5 bases). The CDR3 runs 13 residues. The ends were cut back, 1 base at V and 5 bases at J, with 8 bases in the middle. From germline, CDR1 is MNHNS and CDR2 SASEGT. The DNA for the CDR3 is TGTGCCAGCAGTGAAGGGGGGAGGTATGGCTACACCTTC. Translated, it gives CASSEGGRYGYTF.

The gene calls are TRBV13 and TRBJ2-1; D is perhaps TRBD1 (6 bases). V was cut by 1 base and J by 0 bases, with 13 bases left in between. The CDR3 covers 17 residues. Germline assignment: CDR1 PRHDT and CDR2 FYEKMQ (reference sequence). The CDR3 here is CASSLVGGRGSYNEQFF. The CDR3 nucleotides read TGTGCCAGCAGCTTAGTAGGGGGAAGAGGCTCCTACAATGAGCAGTTCTTC. Full variable domain (missing parts from reference TRBV13 and TRBJ2-1): AAGVIQSPRHLIKEKRETATLKCYPIPRHDTVYWYQQGPGQDPQFLISFYEKMQSDKGSIPDRFSAQQFSDYHSELNMSSLELGDSALYFCASSLVGGRGSYNEQFFGPGTRLTVL.

J is TRBJ2-2 and V is TRBV29-1; weak D call: TRBD1 (5 bases). Germline V gene sequence: CDR1 SQVTM, CDR2 ANQGSEA. The CDR3 contains 12 residues. V lost 4 bases and J lost 7, with 10 bases in between. In DNA form, the CDR3 reads TGCAGCGTTGGGGGCCGTGGCGGGGAGCTGTTTTTT. As protein: CSVGGRGGELFF.

J is TRBJ2-7 and V is TRBV6-5, with TRBD2 matching 8 bases. Germline assignment: CDR1 MNHEY and CDR2 SVGAGI. Losses at the gene ends were 5 bases for V and 7 bases for J; bases not matched to a gene: 7. The CDR3 is 13 amino acids. The CDR3 sequence: CASSQYGGGEQYV. As DNA, the CDR3 is TGTGCCAGCAGTCAATACGGGGGGGGTGAGCAGTACGTC.

This clone was seen a few times. J is TRBJ2-7 and V is TRBV5-1; D might be TRBD2 (5 bases). This CDR3 is built from 16 residues. Trimming removed 0 bases from V and 6 bases from J, with 19 bases in between. Germline loops: CDR1 SGHRS, CDR2 YFSETQ. CDR3 amino acids: CASSLESSRPLGEQYF. The CDR3 bases are TGCGCCAGCAGCTTGGAGTCTAGCCGGCCCCTGGGCGAGCAGTACTTC.

This clone was recorded once. The V and J genes are TRBV9 and TRBJ2-3, with 7 bases matching TRBD2. Germline-derived CDR1 and CDR2 are SGDLS and YYNGEE. This CDR3 region has 16 residues. Germline trimming cut 4 bases from V and 5 bases from J; bases unmatched to any gene: 13. CDR3 nucleotide sequence: TGTGCCAGCAGCCCCCCGGGGGGTGGACAAAGAGATACGCAGTATTTT. Amino acid sequence: CASSPPGGGQRDTQYF.

CDR3 nucleotides: TGCGCCAGCAGCCCCGGGGTAAACCCCGAGTTCTTC. This codes for CASSPGVNPEFF. V gene TRBV5-1 combines with J gene TRBJ2-1; tentatively, D is TRBD2 (5 bases). Per the germline V gene, CDR1 is SGHRS and CDR2 is YFSETQ. The length of the CDR3 is 12 residues. Trimming shortened V by 4 bases and J by 14 bases, and 16 bases separated the two germline ends.

The chain employs TRBV13 and TRBJ1-2; no reliable D call. Germline values: CDR1 PRHDT, CDR2 FYEKMQ (reference sequence). This CDR3 is 16 amino acids long. V was trimmed by 6 bases and J by 2 bases, leaving 19 bases between them. The CDR3, as DNA: TGTGCCAGCAGTTCAATCGGGGATCAGAGAAACTATGGCTACACCTTC. Protein: CASSSIGDQRNYGYTF. The full variable domain, its missing parts supplied by reference TRBV13 and TRBJ1-2, is AAGVIQSPRHLIKEKRETATLKCYPIPRHDTVYWYQQGPGQDPQFLISFYEKMQSDKGSIPDRFSAQQFSDYHSELNMSSLELGDSALYFCASSSIGDQRNYGYTFGSGTRLTVV.

The chain uses TRBV29-1 and TRBJ2-1; 8 nucleotides line up with TRBD2. J lost 4 bases, V lost 5 bases, and 7 bases had no gene match. The germline V gene encodes CDR1 SQVTM and CDR2 ANQGSEA. This CDR3 is built from 14 residues. CDR3 sequence reads: CSVSGRGLYNEQFF. The CDR3 nucleotides are TGCAGCGTTTCCGGGAGGGGATTATACAATGAGCAGTTCTTC.

The chain combines TRBV7-2 with TRBJ1-1; no definite D call. V shed 1 base and J shed 4 bases, with 10 bases lying between them. CDR1 is SGHTA and CDR2 is FQGNSA in the germline V gene. This CDR3 is built from 14 residues. The CDR3 nucleotides read TGTGCCAGCAGCTTAGGGCGGGTGAGCACTGAAGCTTTCTTT. Protein product: CASSLGRVSTEAFF.

J is TRBJ2-1 and V is TRBV25-1, with 8 bases aligning to TRBD1. This CDR3 contains 14 residues. Trimming cost V 6 bases and J 9 bases; bases outside gene matches: 10. Germline V gene sequence: CDR1 MGHDK, CDR2 SYGVNS. CDR3 protein: CASRAATGAGEQFF. The CDR3 DNA is TGTGCCAGCAGGGCCGCGACAGGGGCGGGTGAGCAGTTCTTC.

The chain is built from TRBV4-3 and TRBJ2-7; the D is unclear. With 1 base removed from V and 3 bases from J, the gap between germline ends came to 13 bases. CDR1 is LGHNA and CDR2 is YSLEER in the germline V gene. CDR3 length: 15 residues. The CDR3 here is CASSQVRYYRYEQYV. CDR3 sequence (DNA): TGCGCCAGCAGCCAAGTCAGGTATTATCGCTACGAGCAGTACGTC.

The chain has TRBV27 and TRBJ2-3; D gene ambiguous. Germline values: CDR1 MNHEY, CDR2 SMNVEV (reference sequence). The CDR3 runs 14 residues. The germline V and J ends were trimmed by 7 bases and 3 bases, with 14 bases remaining between them. DNA for the CDR3: TGTGCCAGCAAGTCGGTCATACGAACAGATACGCAGTATTTT. It codes for CASKSVIRTDTQYF.

V usage is TRBV5-1 and J usage is TRBJ2-3; tentatively, D is TRBD1 (6 bases). The V gene's germline CDR1 is SGHRS and CDR2 YFSETQ. The CDR3 runs 15 residues. V was shortened by 2 bases and J by 0 bases, with 10 bases between the two germline ends. The CDR3 DNA is TGCGCCAGCAGCTTAGGACAGCTTAGCACAGATACGCAGTATTTT. This codes for CASSLGQLSTDTQYF.

The chain couples TRBV21-1 to TRBJ1-1; TRBD1 is the table's D call and was not checked against the DNA. TRBV21-1 is designated a pseudogene. There are 15 residues in the CDR3. CDR3 sequence (DNA): TGTGCCAGCAGCAAAGCAAACAGACCCAACACTGAAGCTTTCTTT. It yields the protein CASSKANRPNTEAFF.

The chain couples TRBV7-9 to TRBJ2-1; 11 bases are a match to TRBD2. CDR1 and CDR2 (germline): SEHNR, FQNEAQ (reference sequence). This CDR3 is 16 amino acids long. J gave up 3 bases and V 4 bases, and 5 bases lay outside the gene matches. In nucleotides, the CDR3 is TGTGCCAGCAGCTCCCGACTAGCGGGGTTCTACAATGAGCAGTTCTTC. Translation gives CASSSRLAGFYNEQFF.

The rearrangement links TRBV6-1 to TRBJ1-5; D might be TRBD1 (6 bases). From germline, CDR1 is MNHNS and CDR2 SASEGT. The ends were cut back, 5 bases at V and 4 bases at J, with 12 bases in the middle. The CDR3 is 14 residues long. This CDR3 reads CASSLTGLNQPQHF. The CDR3 DNA reads TGTGCCAGCAGTTTAACAGGGTTGAATCAGCCCCAGCATTTT.

The rearrangement uses TRBV27 and TRBJ2-2, with 10 bases fitting TRBD1. CDR1 MNHEY and CDR2 SMNVEV come from the germline V gene (reference sequence). The CDR3 covers 20 residues. The junction had 16 bases not matched to a gene; V was cut back by 3 bases and J by 3 bases. Here the CDR3 DNA reads TGTGCCAGCAGTTTCTTATTTCCGGGACAGGGGATTTTTTACACCGGGGAGCTGTTTTTT. As protein: CASSFLFPGQGIFYTGELFF.

Only a few counts were recorded for this clone. The chain joins TRBV10-2 to TRBJ2-2; possibly TRBD1 for D (6 bases). The germline V and J ends were trimmed by 3 bases and 6 bases, with 14 bases remaining between them. In germline, CDR1 is WSHSY, CDR2 SAAADI. This CDR3 spans 15 amino acids. CDR3 sequence reads: CASSDLRTVAGELFF. For the CDR3, the DNA is TGCGCCAGCAGTGACCTCCGGACAGTGGCCGGGGAGCTGTTTTTT.

The V gene is TRBV7-8, the J gene TRBJ1-1, with D maybe TRBD1 (6 bases). The CDR3 spans 16 residues. V was cut by 5 bases and J by 0 bases, with 16 bases left in between. Germline CDR1 and CDR2: SGHVS and FQNEAQ. CDR3 residues: CASSLDADSLNTEAFF. The CDR3 DNA sequence: TGTGCCAGCAGCCTCGACGCGGACAGCCTGAACACTGAAGCTTTCTTT. The whole variable domain, filled in from reference TRBV7-8 and TRBJ1-1, reads GAGVSQSPRYKVAKRGQDVALRCDPISGHVSLFWYQQALGQGPEFLTYFQNEAQLDKSGLPSDRFFAERPEGSVSTLKIQRTQQEDSAVYLCASSLDADSLNTEAFFGQGTRLTVV.

CDR3 in DNA: TGCAGCGTTGAAGGGACAATTAATCCTGGCTACACCTTC. Its protein is CSVEGTINPGYTF. This rearrangement joins TRBV29-1 to TRBJ1-2, with D possibly TRBD1 on 5 matching bases. Per the germline V gene, CDR1 is SQVTM and CDR2 is ANQGSEA. V gave up 1 base and J gave up 7 bases, with 13 bases separating them. CDR3 length: 13 residues.

The rearrangement uses TRBV9 and TRBJ2-3; 14 bases fit TRBD2. Germline values: CDR1 SGDLS, CDR2 YYNGEE. V lost 4 bases, J lost 5 bases, and 9 bases stayed unmatched. The CDR3 consists of 17 residues. Here the CDR3 DNA reads TGTGCCAGCAGCCATCCGGGACTAGCGGGAGTGGAAGATACGCAGTATTTT. Its protein is CASSHPGLAGVEDTQYF. The variable domain in full, completed from reference TRBV9 and TRBJ2-3, reads DSGVTQTPKHLITATGQRVTLRCSPRSGDLSVYWYQQSLDQGLQFLIQYYNGEERAKGNILERFSAQQFPDLHSELNLSSLELGDSALYFCASSHPGLAGVEDTQYFGPGTRLTVL.

V is TRBV4-2 and J is TRBJ1-6; D is undetermined. The CDR3 sequence is 16 residues long. CDR1 is LGHNA, CDR2 YNFKEQ, per germline. Trimming left V 0 bases short and J 0 bases short, with 6 bases between. The DNA for the CDR3 is TGTGCCAGCAGCCAAGAGGAGGCCTCCTATAATTCACCCCTCCACTTT. This gives the protein CASSQEEASYNSPLHF.

The chain employs TRBV6-5 and TRBJ1-4; D remains unclear. In germline, CDR1 is MNHEY, CDR2 SVGAGI. V gave up 6 bases and J gave up 0 bases, with 8 bases separating them. The CDR3 runs to 14 residues. CDR3 DNA: TGTGCCAGCAGGCTCAGGTCAACTAATGAAAAACTGTTTTTT. Translation gives CASRLRSTNEKLFF.

The sample holds one count of this clone. V and J are TRBV7-9 and TRBJ1-1; 7 nucleotides line up with TRBD1. The CDR3 is 16 residues long. Germline CDR1 SEHNR, CDR2 FQNEAQ (reference sequence). V shed 6 bases, J shed 2 bases, and the junction held 12 bases outside the gene matches. The CDR3 loop reads CASSIGGSRANTEAFF. DNA of the CDR3: TGTGCCAGCAGTATAGGGGGCTCCAGGGCAAACACTGAAGCTTTCTTT.

This clone was recorded once. The rearrangement uses TRBV5-6 and TRBJ1-2, with 7 bases matching TRBD1. V gave up 6 bases and J gave up 10 bases; unmatched junction bases: 12. Germline-derived CDR1 and CDR2 are SGHDT and YYEEEE. The CDR3 sequence is 13 residues long. CDR3 sequence reads: CASTLGQDLIYTF. The CDR3 DNA is TGTGCCAGCACCCTTGGACAGGATCTTATCTACACCTTC.

For this clone: Germline and junction disagree at one end, which may indicate a read error. The chain combines TRBV10-3 with TRBJ1-5, with 9 bases fitting TRBD1. The CDR3 spans 14 residues. Per germline, CDR1 ENHRY and CDR2 SYGVKD. CDR3 protein: CAIREDRGTQPRHF. CDR3 DNA: TGTGCCATCAGAGAAGACAGGGGGACACAGCCCCGGCATTTT.

This clone appeared a single time. V is TRBV28 and J is TRBJ1-1; no reliable D call. The CDR3 has 14 residues. Germline V lookup: CDR1 MDHEN, CDR2 SYDVKM. Trimming shortened V by 3 bases and J by 3 bases, and 11 bases separated the two germline ends. Here the CDR3 reads CASSFRPRDTEAFF. CDR3 in DNA: TGTGCCAGCAGTTTCCGCCCGCGGGACACTGAAGCTTTCTTT.

The chain has TRBV9 and TRBJ2-2, with D unclear. Germline V gives CDR1 SGDLS, CDR2 YYNGEE. The CDR3 totals 15 residues. Trimming removed 4 bases at V and 6 bases at J, with 16 bases between. The chain's CDR3 is CASSPFDTLAGELFF. Written as DNA, the CDR3 is TGTGCCAGCAGCCCCTTCGACACGCTGGCCGGGGAGCTGTTTTTT.

The chain carries TRBV5-1 and TRBJ2-5; TRBD1 might be the D (5 bases). The CDR3 is made up of 14 amino acids. Trimming cost V 2 bases and J 0 bases, with 8 bases left between them. CDR1 SGHRS and CDR2 YFSETQ come from the germline V gene. The CDR3 sequence is CASSLRGYQETQYF. DNA for the CDR3: TGCGCCAGCAGCTTAAGGGGATACCAAGAGACCCAGTACTTC.

The chain is built from TRBV2 and TRBJ2-5; 14 bases fit TRBD2. The CDR3 runs 15 residues. CDR1 SNHLY and CDR2 FYNNEI come from the germline V gene. J gave up 2 bases and V 6 bases, and 2 bases lay outside the gene matches. Here the CDR3 DNA reads TGTGCCAGCAGGGGGACTAGCGGGAGTCAAGAGACCCAGTACTTC. Protein: CASRGTSGSQETQYF. Supplemented by reference TRBV2 and TRBJ2-5, the full variable domain reads EPEVTQTPSHQVTQMGQEVILRCVPISNHLYFYWYRQILGQKVEFLVSFYNNEISEKSEIFDDQFSVERPDGSNFTLKIRSTKLEDSAMYFCASRGTSGSQETQYFGPGTRLLVL.

V and J are TRBV29-1 and TRBJ1-2; D not certain. From germline, CDR1 is SQVTM and CDR2 ANQGSEA. CDR3 length: 14 amino acids. The V gene lost 8 bases and the J gene lost 0 bases, with 16 bases spanning the gap. CDR3 in amino acids: CSSQGGSANYGYTF. The CDR3 DNA reads as TGCAGCTCCCAAGGAGGGTCAGCTAACTATGGCTACACCTTC.